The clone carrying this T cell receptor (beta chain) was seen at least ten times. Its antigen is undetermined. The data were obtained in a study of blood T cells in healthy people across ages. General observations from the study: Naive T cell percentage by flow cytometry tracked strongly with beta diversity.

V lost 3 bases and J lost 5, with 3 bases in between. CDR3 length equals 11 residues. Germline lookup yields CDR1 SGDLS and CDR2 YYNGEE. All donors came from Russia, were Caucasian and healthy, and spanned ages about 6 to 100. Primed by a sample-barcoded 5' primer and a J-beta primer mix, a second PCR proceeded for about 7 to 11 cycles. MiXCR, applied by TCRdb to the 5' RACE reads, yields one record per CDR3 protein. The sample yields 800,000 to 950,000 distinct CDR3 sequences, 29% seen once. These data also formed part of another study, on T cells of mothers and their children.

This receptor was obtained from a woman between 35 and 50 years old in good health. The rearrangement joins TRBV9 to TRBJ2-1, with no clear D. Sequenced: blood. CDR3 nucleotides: TGTGCCAGCAGCGGACACAATGAGCAGTTCTTC. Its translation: CASSGHNEQFF.